The 29 T cell receptor beta chains below all came from one sample that was sequenced in a study of T cell repertoires in cytomegalovirus infection. Each CDR3 protein is one row after TCRdb ran MiXCR on the reads. The data show under 200,000 distinct CDR3 sequences, about a tenth seen once. What was sequenced was PBMCs. The receptor source for this set is a human donor in good health (CMV status not recorded). Some clones in this sample may be carry-over from other donors' samples.

This clonotype has at least ten counts. The V gene is TRBV20-1, the J gene TRBJ2-3, with unresolved D. This CDR3 region has 15 residues. In germline, CDR1 is DFQATT, CDR2 SNEGSKA (reference sequence). The ends were cut back, 4 bases at V and 2 bases at J, with 16 bases in the middle. CDR3 DNA sequence: TGCAGTGCTACCTTTTTAGCCCAGCCCACAGATACGCAGTATTTT. Protein: CSATFLAQPTDTQYF.

This rearrangement joins TRBV5-1 to TRBJ2-1; 9 positions match TRBD1. The trim removed 0 bases at V and 9 bases at J, leaving 7 bases unmatched. Germline CDR1 SGHRS, CDR2 YFSETQ. This CDR3 region has 15 residues. For the CDR3, the DNA is TGCGCCAGCAGCTTGGGTCCCGGGACAGGGACTGAGCAGTTCTTC. This codes for CASSLGPGTGTEQFF. Full variable domain (rest looked up from reference TRBV5-1 and TRBJ2-1): KAGVTQTPRYLIKTRGQQVTLSCSPISGHRSVSWYQQTPGQGLQFLFEYFSETQRNKGNFPGRFSGRQFSNSRSEMNVSTLELGDSALYLCASSLGPGTGTEQFFGPGTRLTVL.

The table lists this clonotype with a few counts. This chain joins TRBV28 and TRBJ1-6, with D uncertain. The CDR3 is 16 amino acids. Trimming took off 5 bases at V and 5 bases at J, with 16 bases between the two ends. Germline CDR1 MDHEN, CDR2 SYDVKM. CDR3 protein: CASSPFRGNNNSPLHF. CDR3 nucleotides: TGTGCCAGCAGTCCCTTCCGCGGGAACAATAATTCACCCCTCCACTTT.

This clonotype was counted at least ten times. CDR3 protein: CASSSYRGGSNQPQHF. The CDR3 DNA follows: TGTGCCAGCAGCTCGTACAGGGGAGGCAGCAATCAGCCCCAGCATTTT. The chain has TRBV12-3 or TRBV12-4 and TRBJ1-5, with TRBD1 identical over 7 bases. The CDR3 has 16 amino acids. The junction had 9 bases not matched to a gene; V was cut back by 6 bases and J by 1 base.

This clonotype has at least ten counts. The genes are TRBV7-2 and TRBJ1-3; D unclear. Trimming stripped 5 bases from V and 1 base from J, with 15 bases between. Germline V CDR1 and CDR2: SGHTA, FQGNSA. The length of the CDR3 is 16 residues. The CDR3 is CASSPSSGSSGNTIYF. The CDR3 DNA follows: TGTGCCAGCAGCCCGTCGTCGGGGTCTTCTGGAAACACCATATATTTT.

This clonotype was observed many times. The chain joins TRBV4-3 to TRBJ2-7; 8 positions agree with TRBD2. Germline assignment: CDR1 LGHNA and CDR2 YSLEER. The V and J ends lost 1 base and 4 bases, in that order; junction bases with no gene match: 6. The length of the CDR3 is 15 residues. DNA for the CDR3: TGCGCCAGCAGCCAAGTTGCGGGAGGACATTACGAGCAGTACTTC. It translates to CASSQVAGGHYEQYF.

This clonotype was seen ten or more times. The chain uses TRBV7-2 and TRBJ2-3; TRBD1 might be the D (7 bases). Germline assignment: CDR1 SGHTA and CDR2 FQGNSA. Trimming left V 5 bases short and J 6 bases short, with 12 bases between. The CDR3 loop spans 13 amino acids. The CDR3 DNA follows: TGTGCCAGCAGCCGACCAGGGGGGGATACGCAGTATTTT. Protein sequence: CASSRPGGDTQYF.

This clonotype was seen only a few times. The chain combines TRBV12-3 or TRBV12-4 with TRBJ1-5; 8 bases are a match to TRBD1. This CDR3 region has 16 residues. Trimming cost V 3 bases and J 4 bases; bases outside gene matches: 8. CDR3 in DNA: TGTGCCAGCAGTTTGCGGGCCGGACAGGGAAATCAGCCCCAGCATTTT. Residues: CASSLRAGQGNQPQHF.

This clonotype was seen ten or more times. A junction end diverges from the germline sequence, so it may reflect a read error. The rearrangement uses TRBV7-7 and TRBJ2-3, with TRBD2 matching over 11 bases. This CDR3 is 17 amino acids long. The germline V gene encodes CDR1 SSHAT and CDR2 FNYEAQ (reference sequence). The CDR3 loop reads CASSLGSLAGGMDTQYF. As DNA, the CDR3 is TGTGCTAGCAGCTTAGGATCCCTAGCGGGAGGAATGGATACGCAGTATTTT.

This clonotype has more than one count but fewer than ten. The J gene is TRBJ1-2, the V gene TRBV18; D is unclear. Germline lookup yields CDR1 KGHSH and CDR2 LQKENI. Deletions cut 6 bases from V and 3 bases from J, with 17 bases between. This CDR3 contains 15 residues. CDR3 DNA sequence: TGTGCCAGCTCCACCAACCCAGGTTCCGACTATGGCTACACCTTC. It codes for CASSTNPGSDYGYTF.

This clonotype was seen ten or more times. V is TRBV11-2 and J is TRBJ2-7; D unclear. V was pared by 0 bases and J by 2 bases, with 11 bases between. The germline CDR1 and CDR2 sequences are SGHAT and FQNNGV. This CDR3 spans 15 amino acids. Here the CDR3 reads CASSLDVGRTYEQYF. DNA of the CDR3: TGTGCCAGCAGCTTAGATGTTGGCAGAACCTACGAGCAGTACTTC.

The sample holds many counts of this clonotype. This rearrangement joins TRBV28 to TRBJ1-5; 7 nucleotides agree with TRBD1. CDR1 is MDHEN, CDR2 SYDVKM, per germline. V lost 6 bases to trimming and J lost 5 bases; unmatched junction nucleotides: 7. The CDR3 has 14 residues. CDR3 nucleotides: TGTGCCAGCAGCCGGACAGGTCCTCATCAGCCCCAGCATTTT. This sequence encodes CASSRTGPHQPQHF.

This clonotype was counted a few times. This sequence joins TRBV28 and TRBJ1-5; no definite D call. V lost 6 bases and J 6 bases, leaving 12 bases between the germline ends. There are 13 residues in the CDR3. Germline V gene data show CDR1 as MDHEN and CDR2 as SYDVKM. The CDR3 nucleotides are TGTGCCAGCAGCACGCTGGTTGGTCAGCCCCAGCATTTT. Protein product: CASSTLVGQPQHF.

This clonotype was counted at least ten times. The chain carries TRBV7-2 and TRBJ2-5; 14 bases align to TRBD2. Trimming at V came to 6 bases and at J to 4 bases, leaving 4 bases not matched to a gene. The length of the CDR3 is 15 residues. CDR1 and CDR2 (germline): SGHTA, FQGNSA. The chain's CDR3 is CASSSGLAGAETQYF. DNA of the CDR3: TGTGCCAGCAGTTCGGGACTAGCGGGAGCAGAGACCCAGTACTTC.

This clonotype has more than one count but fewer than ten. The chain recombines TRBV19 with TRBJ1-5, with D unclear. Germline values: CDR1 LNHDA, CDR2 SQIVND (reference sequence). Trimming removed 2 bases at V and 6 bases at J, with 11 bases between. The CDR3 sequence is 14 residues long. The CDR3 nucleotides are TGTGCCAGTAGTATACAGGCCTCGGGTCAGCCCCAGCATTTT. Its protein is CASSIQASGQPQHF.

This rearrangement joins TRBV29-1 to TRBJ2-3, with a tentative D call TRBD2 (6 bases). The V gene's germline CDR1 is SQVTM and CDR2 ANQGSEA. V was shortened by 3 bases and J by 6 bases, with 7 bases between the two germline ends. This CDR3 has 11 amino acids. CDR3 sequence: CSVDGGDTQYF. For the CDR3, the DNA is TGCAGCGTTGATGGGGGGGATACGCAGTATTTT.

This clonotype occurred many times. J is TRBJ2-2 and V is TRBV7-2, with D possibly TRBD2 on 5 matching bases. Trimming pared 5 bases from V and 5 bases from J, leaving 12 bases between. CDR3 length: 14 residues. Germline assignment: CDR1 SGHTA and CDR2 FQGNSA. CDR3 sequence reads: CASSALLDTGELFF. CDR3 bases: TGTGCCAGCAGCGCCTTACTAGATACCGGGGAGCTGTTTTTT.

V is TRBV20-1 and J is TRBJ2-1, with 9 bases identical to TRBD2. The V segment lost 7 bases and the J segment 10 bases; nucleotides outside the gene matches: 14. The CDR3 sequence is 14 residues long. Per germline, CDR1 DFQATT and CDR2 SNEGSKA (reference sequence). The CDR3 loop is CSGSRGRGGREQFF. The DNA of the CDR3 is TGCAGTGGGTCGAGAGGGCGGGGGGGCCGGGAGCAGTTCTTC.

This clonotype has at least ten counts. The rearrangement joins TRBV11-2 to TRBJ2-5, with D possibly being TRBD1 or TRBD2 (5 bases each). The ends were cut back, 3 bases at V and 10 bases at J, with 21 bases in the middle. CDR1 is SGHAT and CDR2 is FQNNGV in the germline V gene. The CDR3 extends over 15 amino acids. The CDR3 bases are TGTGCCAGCAGCTTCCTCCGGGACGATAAGAGAGTCCAGTACTTC. It translates to CASSFLRDDKRVQYF.

This clonotype was seen many times. The chain employs TRBV7-2 and TRBJ1-2; no reliable D call. The V end was cut by 5 bases, the J end by 6 bases, with 13 bases between. This CDR3 spans 13 amino acids. From germline, CDR1 is SGHTA and CDR2 FQGNSA. The CDR3 DNA reads TGTGCCAGCAGCCCTTTAGGGCCCAATGGCTACACCTTC. Translating gives CASSPLGPNGYTF.

There are many counts of this clonotype. The rearrangement links TRBV7-2 to TRBJ1-6; 8 bases fit TRBD1. Losses at the gene ends were 5 bases for V and 10 bases for J; bases not matched to a gene: 7. This CDR3 has 14 residues. CDR1 and CDR2 from the germline V gene are SGHTA and FQGNSA. CDR3: CASSEDRVGSPLHF. DNA for the CDR3: TGTGCCAGCAGCGAGGACAGGGTTGGGTCACCCCTCCACTTT.

Details on this clonotype: Its ends do not fully match the called genes, so a read error is possible. The V call is TRBV4-2, the J call TRBJ1-6; a possible D gene is TRBD1 (5 bases). Germline-derived CDR1 and CDR2 are LGHNA and YNFKEQ. The CDR3 contains 15 residues. CDR3 DNA sequence: TGTGCCAGCAACCAAGAAGGGCCAGGGCGATCACCCCTCCACTTT. This codes for CASNQEGPGRSPLHF.

This clonotype occurred many times. The rearrangement links TRBV28 to TRBJ2-5, with D possibly being TRBD2 (6 bases). The CDR3 spans 14 residues. Germline CDR1 and CDR2: MDHEN and SYDVKM. V lost 6 bases to trimming and J lost 5 bases, with 16 bases between them. CDR3 residues: CASRGAGSRETQYF. CDR3 nucleotides: TGTGCCAGCAGAGGGGCGGGAAGCCGGGAGACCCAGTACTTC.

This clonotype has ten or more counts. The V call is TRBV7-2, the J call TRBJ2-7; D is tentatively TRBD1 or TRBD2 (6 bases each). This CDR3 region has 16 residues. V shed 6 bases and J shed 4 bases, with 22 bases lying between them. In germline, CDR1 is SGHTA, CDR2 FQGNSA. The chain's CDR3 is CASRDSGAQGGYEQYF. The CDR3 coding sequence is TGTGCCAGCAGGGATTCGGGGGCACAGGGTGGGTACGAGCAGTACTTC.

This clonotype appeared many times. The J gene is TRBJ2-1, the V gene TRBV6-2 or TRBV6-3; TRBD1 aligns across 8 bases. The CDR3 has 15 amino acids. CDR1 and CDR2 (germline): MNHEY, SVGEGT. V dropped 7 bases and J dropped 4; count of bases not matched to a gene: 9. The CDR3 loop is CASTLADRGYNEQFF. CDR3 in DNA: TGTGCCAGCACCCTAGCCGACAGGGGATACAATGAGCAGTTCTTC.

The chain carries TRBV6-6 and TRBJ2-3; no definite D call. Germline V gene lookup returns CDR1 MNHNY and CDR2 SVGAGI (reference sequence). Between the trimmed V and J ends, which lost 5 bases and 7 bases, there was a span of 7 bases. The CDR3 runs to 11 residues. CDR3 bases: TGTGCCAGCAGTGACGGGCATACGCAGTATTTT. Amino acid sequence: CASSDGHTQYF.

This clonotype was observed a few times. As DNA, the CDR3 is TGTGCCAGCAGCTTTGGTACAGGGGTCTACGAGCAGTACTTC. Protein product: CASSFGTGVYEQYF. V gene TRBV7-9 combines with J gene TRBJ2-7; TRBD1 agrees at 7 bases. Germline CDR1 SEHNR, CDR2 FQNEAQ (reference sequence). V trimming: 3 bases; J trimming: 3 bases; junction bases outside the gene matches: 5. This CDR3 is 14 amino acids long.

This clonotype was seen at least ten times. This rearrangement joins TRBV7-2 to TRBJ1-3; D perhaps matches TRBD1 (5 bases). Trimming stripped 5 bases from V and 0 bases from J, with 5 bases between. Looked up from germline, CDR1 is SGHTA and CDR2 is FQGNSA. The CDR3 runs to 13 residues. CDR3 protein: CASSRGSGNTIYF. The CDR3, as DNA: TGTGCCAGCAGCAGGGGCTCTGGAAACACCATATATTTT.

This clonotype was observed many times. This sequence joins TRBV7-2 and TRBJ1-4, with D possibly TRBD1 on 6 matching bases. This CDR3 contains 16 residues. The V end lost 0 bases, the J end lost 7 bases, and 15 bases lay between the germline ends. Germline V lookup: CDR1 SGHTA, CDR2 FQGNSA. CDR3 residues: CASSLALRGGSEKLFF. CDR3 DNA: TGTGCCAGCAGCTTAGCTCTCCGAGGGGGGAGTGAAAAACTGTTTTTT.